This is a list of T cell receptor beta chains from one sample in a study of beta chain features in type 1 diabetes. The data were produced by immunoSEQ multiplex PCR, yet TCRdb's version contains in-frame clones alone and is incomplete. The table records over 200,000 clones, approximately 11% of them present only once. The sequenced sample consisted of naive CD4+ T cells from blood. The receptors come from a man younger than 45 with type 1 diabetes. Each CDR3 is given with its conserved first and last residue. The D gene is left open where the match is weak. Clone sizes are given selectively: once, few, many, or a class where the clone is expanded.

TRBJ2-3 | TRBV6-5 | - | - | CASSRAGDTQYF | TGTGCCAGCAGTCGAGCAGGTGATACGCAGTATTTT
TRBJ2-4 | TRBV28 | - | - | CASTSGGLGKNIQYF | TGTGCCAGCACCTCAGGGGGGCTCGGCAAAAACATTCAGTACTTC
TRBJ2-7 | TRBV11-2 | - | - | CASSLDRSYEQYF | TGTGCCAGCAGCTTAGATCGCTCCTACGAGCAGTACTTC
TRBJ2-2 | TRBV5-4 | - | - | CASSSGTPNTGELFF | TGTGCCAGCAGCTCCGGGACTCCCAACACCGGGGAGCTGTTTTTT
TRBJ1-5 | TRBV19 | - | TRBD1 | CASSIPQGATSNQPQHF | TGTGCCAGTAGTATCCCACAGGGGGCCACTAGCAATCAGCCCCAGCATTTT
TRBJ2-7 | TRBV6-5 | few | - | CASSSPGSGEQYF | TGTGCCAGCAGTTCCCCGGGGAGTGGCGAGCAGTACTTC
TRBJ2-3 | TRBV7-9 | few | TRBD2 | CASSWASGGPDTQYF | TGTGCCAGCAGCTGGGCTAGCGGGGGACCAGATACGCAGTATTTT
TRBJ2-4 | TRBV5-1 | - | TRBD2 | CASSSLGGGGSKNIQYF | TGCGCCAGCAGCTCCCTGGGCGGGGGAGGCAGCAAAAACATTCAGTACTTC
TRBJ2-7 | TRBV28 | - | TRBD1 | CASSTGQYYEQYF | TGTGCCAGCAGCACGGGACAGTACTACGAGCAGTACTTC
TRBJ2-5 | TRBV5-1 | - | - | CASSLVGQGETQYF | TGCGCCAGCAGCTTGGTGGGGCAGGGAGAGACCCAGTACTTC
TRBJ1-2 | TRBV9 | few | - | CASSSTSRGGYTF | TGTGCCAGCAGCTCCACCTCCCGGGGTGGCTACACCTTC
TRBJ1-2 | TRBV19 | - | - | CASSRPDSNYYGYTF | TGTGCCAGTAGTCGCCCTGACAGCAACTACTATGGCTACACCTTC
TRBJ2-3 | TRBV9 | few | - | CASSVVMEDTQYF | TGTGCCAGCAGCGTAGTGATGGAGGATACGCAGTATTTT
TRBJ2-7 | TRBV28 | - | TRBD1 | CASSSQGAGEQYF | TGTGCCAGCAGTTCACAGGGGGCGGGCGAGCAGTACTTC
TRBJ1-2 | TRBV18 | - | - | CASSPQAGSRNYGYTF | TGTGCCAGCTCACCACAGGCGGGCTCCCGCAACTATGGCTACACCTTC
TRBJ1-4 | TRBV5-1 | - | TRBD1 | CASSLPGQATNEKLFF | TGCGCCAGCAGCTTGCCGGGACAGGCAACTAATGAAAAACTGTTTTTT
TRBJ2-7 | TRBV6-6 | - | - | CAGGYSYEQYF | TGTGCCGGGGGCTATTCCTACGAGCAGTACTTC
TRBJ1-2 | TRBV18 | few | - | CASSPAGANYGYTF | TGTGCCAGCTCACCGGCAGGGGCTAACTATGGCTACACCTTC
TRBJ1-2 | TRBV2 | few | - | CASSPRGEYGYTF | TGTGCCAGCAGCCCCAGGGGCGAGTATGGCTACACCTTC
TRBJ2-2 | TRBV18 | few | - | CASSTVAGELFF | TGTGCCAGCTCAACGGTGGCCGGGGAGCTGTTTTTT
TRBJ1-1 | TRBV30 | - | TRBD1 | CAWTLGGTDTEAFF | TGTGCCTGGACCTTAGGGGGCACGGACACTGAAGCTTTCTTT
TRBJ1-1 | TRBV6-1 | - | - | CASSGQYNTEAFF | TGTGCCAGCAGTGGACAGTACAACACTGAAGCTTTCTTT
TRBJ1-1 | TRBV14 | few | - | CASSPQGNTEAFF | TGTGCCAGCAGCCCACAGGGTAACACTGAAGCTTTCTTT
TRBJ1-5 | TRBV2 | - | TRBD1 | CASSGTGRDNQPQHF | TGTGCCAGCAGTGGGACAGGGAGGGACAATCAGCCCCAGCATTTT
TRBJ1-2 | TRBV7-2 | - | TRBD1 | CASSPQTGGAKGYTF | TGTGCCAGCAGCCCCCAAACAGGGGGCGCAAAAGGCTACACCTTC
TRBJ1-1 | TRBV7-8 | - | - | CASSPGGRLGAFF | TGTGCCAGCAGCCCGGGAGGGCGATTAGGAGCTTTCTTT
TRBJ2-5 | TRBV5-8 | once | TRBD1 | CASSLGRDSKETQYF | TGTGCCAGCAGCCTAGGACGGGACAGCAAAGAGACCCAGTACTTC
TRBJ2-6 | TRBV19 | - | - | CASFSLAGANVLTF | TGTGCCAGTTTTAGTCTCGCTGGGGCCAACGTCCTGACTTTC
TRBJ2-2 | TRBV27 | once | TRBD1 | CASSSPPGQGTGELFF | TGTGCCAGCAGCAGTCCGCCGGGACAGGGGACCGGGGAGCTGTTTTTT
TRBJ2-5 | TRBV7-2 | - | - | CASSLDPGWSETQYF | TGTGCCAGCAGCTTAGATCCGGGGTGGTCAGAGACCCAGTACTTC
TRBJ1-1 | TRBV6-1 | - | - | CASSEDRNTEAFF | TGTGCCAGCAGTGAGGACAGGAACACTGAAGCTTTCTTT
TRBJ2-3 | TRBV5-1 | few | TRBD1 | CASSPLTTGGTGEYF | TGCGCCAGCAGCCCCTTAACTACTGGGGGGACAGGGGAGTATTTT
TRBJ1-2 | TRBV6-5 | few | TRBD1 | CASSRERDSSYGYTF | TGTGCCAGCAGTAGAGAAAGGGACAGCAGCTATGGCTACACCTTC
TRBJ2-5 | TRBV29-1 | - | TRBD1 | CSVRSSGTEETQYF | TGCAGCGTTCGCAGTTCCGGGACAGAAGAGACCCAGTACTTC
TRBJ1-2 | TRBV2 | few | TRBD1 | CASRGTGPSSGYTF | TGTGCCAGCAGGGGGACAGGGCCCTCCAGCGGCTACACCTTC
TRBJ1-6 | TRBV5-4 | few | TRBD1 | CASSSQTGASSPLHF | TGTGCCAGCAGCTCACAGACAGGGGCTAGTTCACCCCTCCACTTT